The rows below give T cell receptor beta chains drawn from one sample of a study of T cells after yellow fever vaccination. Each CDR3 protein gets one entry after TCRdb re-called the 5' RACE reads with MiXCR. The sample has around 260,000 distinct CDR3 sequences; approximately 5.2% are singletons. Specimen: CD4+ T cells sorted from PBMCs, collected on the day of the yellow fever booster vaccination. The origin of the receptors is a man younger than 35 who received the YFV17D yellow fever vaccine. CDR3s leave out the opening cysteine and the closing phenylalanine or tryptophan.

V,J,CDR3
TRBV9,TRBJ2-3,ASSARGDYTDTQY
TRBV4-3,TRBJ2-5,ASSQDSQAGTQY
TRBV7-2,TRBJ1-2,ASSLRGEYGYT
TRBV24-1,TRBJ2-1,ATGLAGGEQF
TRBV20-1,TRBJ2-3,SASGGGQGDTQY
TRBV7-2,TRBJ1-1,ASSRQLNTEAF
TRBV4-1,TRBJ1-3,ASSHPSGNTIY
TRBV3-1,TRBJ2-5,ASSQGGGVETQY
TRBV11-2,TRBJ2-7,ASSFERSHTYEQY
TRBV5-1,TRBJ1-6,ASSSQGNSPLH
TRBV12-3/TRBV12-4,TRBJ2-2,ASFRDTGELF
TRBV10-3,TRBJ2-7,AISLAGGPDEQY
TRBV7-9,TRBJ2-5,ASSLGEGKTQY
TRBV2,TRBJ2-1,ASSEQGLNNEQF
TRBV7-2,TRBJ2-1,ASSPTGQGYNEQF
TRBV20-1,TRBJ1-2,SAQDRVTNYGYT
TRBV7-2,TRBJ1-1,ASSSGFMYTEAF